This TCR beta chain was sequenced during a study of blood T cell repertoires in COVID-19. Study-wide context: From the United States, Italy and Spain came samples of acute and convalescent COVID-19. Sources were T cells, B-cell-depleted T cells, or PBMCs; the material itself was cDNA or gDNA.

Original handling: Researchers report that nucleated cell counts were estimated from reference gene primer amplification. The repertoire was sequenced with immunoSEQ multiplex PCR; TCRdb's copy has only in-frame clones and lacks some. The DNA was the basis for D and trimming; V, J and clone size are from that table. The data show tens of thousands of clones, around 87% seen once. The specimen sequenced was peripheral blood. The TCR was taken from a human donor with active COVID-19. The donor label of this sample is uncertain.

CDR3 sequence (DNA): TGTGCCAGCAGCCACCCGAGGACTAGCGGGATAAATCGAAGTGAGCAGTTCTTC. This sequence encodes CASSHPRTSGINRSEQFF. V and J are TRBV7-9 and TRBJ2-1; 12 bases are shared with TRBD2. CDR3 length: 18 amino acids. The germline CDR1 and CDR2 sequences are SEHNR and FQNEAQ (reference sequence). After removal of 5 bases from V and 9 bases from J, the junction contained 17 bases not matched to a gene.